This TCR beta chain was sequenced for a study of CD8 T cells in Susac syndrome. This clonotype was seen a few times. With random hexamers, about 0.5 to 1 ug RNA was reverse transcribed. TCRdb passed the immunoSEQ multiplex PCR reads through MiXCR, listing each CDR3 protein once. The data contain 75,000 to 95,000 distinct CDR3 sequences, around nine tenths of them seen just once; the ten biggest clones take up just over 0.5%. The CDR3 consists of 15 residues. Germline-derived CDR1 and CDR2 are SGHRS and YFSETQ. V gave up 0 bases and J gave up 2 bases, with 12 bases separating them. Sample: CD8+ T cells from PBMCs. The V gene is TRBV5-1, the J gene TRBJ2-7; a weak D match, TRBD1 (5 bases). The clonotype was recovered from a human donor with multiple sclerosis. CDR3 in amino acids: CASSLVSGQPYEQYF. The DNA for the CDR3 is TGCGCCAGCAGCTTGGTCTCCGGACAACCCTACGAGCAGTACTTC.